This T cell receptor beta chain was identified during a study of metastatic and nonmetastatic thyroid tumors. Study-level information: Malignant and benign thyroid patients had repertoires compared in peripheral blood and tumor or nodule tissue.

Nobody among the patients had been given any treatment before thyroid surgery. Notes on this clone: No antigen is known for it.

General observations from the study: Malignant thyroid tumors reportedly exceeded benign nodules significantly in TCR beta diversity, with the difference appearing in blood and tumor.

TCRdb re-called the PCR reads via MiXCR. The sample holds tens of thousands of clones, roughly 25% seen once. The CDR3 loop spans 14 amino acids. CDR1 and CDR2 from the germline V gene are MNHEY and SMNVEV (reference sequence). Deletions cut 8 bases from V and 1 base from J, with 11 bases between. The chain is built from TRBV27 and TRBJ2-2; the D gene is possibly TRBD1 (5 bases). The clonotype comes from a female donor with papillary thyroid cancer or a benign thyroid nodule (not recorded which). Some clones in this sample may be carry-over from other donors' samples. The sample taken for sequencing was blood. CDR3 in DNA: TGTGCCAGCGGTCGGACAAAGAACACCGGGGAGCTGTTTTTT. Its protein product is CASGRTKNTGELFF.